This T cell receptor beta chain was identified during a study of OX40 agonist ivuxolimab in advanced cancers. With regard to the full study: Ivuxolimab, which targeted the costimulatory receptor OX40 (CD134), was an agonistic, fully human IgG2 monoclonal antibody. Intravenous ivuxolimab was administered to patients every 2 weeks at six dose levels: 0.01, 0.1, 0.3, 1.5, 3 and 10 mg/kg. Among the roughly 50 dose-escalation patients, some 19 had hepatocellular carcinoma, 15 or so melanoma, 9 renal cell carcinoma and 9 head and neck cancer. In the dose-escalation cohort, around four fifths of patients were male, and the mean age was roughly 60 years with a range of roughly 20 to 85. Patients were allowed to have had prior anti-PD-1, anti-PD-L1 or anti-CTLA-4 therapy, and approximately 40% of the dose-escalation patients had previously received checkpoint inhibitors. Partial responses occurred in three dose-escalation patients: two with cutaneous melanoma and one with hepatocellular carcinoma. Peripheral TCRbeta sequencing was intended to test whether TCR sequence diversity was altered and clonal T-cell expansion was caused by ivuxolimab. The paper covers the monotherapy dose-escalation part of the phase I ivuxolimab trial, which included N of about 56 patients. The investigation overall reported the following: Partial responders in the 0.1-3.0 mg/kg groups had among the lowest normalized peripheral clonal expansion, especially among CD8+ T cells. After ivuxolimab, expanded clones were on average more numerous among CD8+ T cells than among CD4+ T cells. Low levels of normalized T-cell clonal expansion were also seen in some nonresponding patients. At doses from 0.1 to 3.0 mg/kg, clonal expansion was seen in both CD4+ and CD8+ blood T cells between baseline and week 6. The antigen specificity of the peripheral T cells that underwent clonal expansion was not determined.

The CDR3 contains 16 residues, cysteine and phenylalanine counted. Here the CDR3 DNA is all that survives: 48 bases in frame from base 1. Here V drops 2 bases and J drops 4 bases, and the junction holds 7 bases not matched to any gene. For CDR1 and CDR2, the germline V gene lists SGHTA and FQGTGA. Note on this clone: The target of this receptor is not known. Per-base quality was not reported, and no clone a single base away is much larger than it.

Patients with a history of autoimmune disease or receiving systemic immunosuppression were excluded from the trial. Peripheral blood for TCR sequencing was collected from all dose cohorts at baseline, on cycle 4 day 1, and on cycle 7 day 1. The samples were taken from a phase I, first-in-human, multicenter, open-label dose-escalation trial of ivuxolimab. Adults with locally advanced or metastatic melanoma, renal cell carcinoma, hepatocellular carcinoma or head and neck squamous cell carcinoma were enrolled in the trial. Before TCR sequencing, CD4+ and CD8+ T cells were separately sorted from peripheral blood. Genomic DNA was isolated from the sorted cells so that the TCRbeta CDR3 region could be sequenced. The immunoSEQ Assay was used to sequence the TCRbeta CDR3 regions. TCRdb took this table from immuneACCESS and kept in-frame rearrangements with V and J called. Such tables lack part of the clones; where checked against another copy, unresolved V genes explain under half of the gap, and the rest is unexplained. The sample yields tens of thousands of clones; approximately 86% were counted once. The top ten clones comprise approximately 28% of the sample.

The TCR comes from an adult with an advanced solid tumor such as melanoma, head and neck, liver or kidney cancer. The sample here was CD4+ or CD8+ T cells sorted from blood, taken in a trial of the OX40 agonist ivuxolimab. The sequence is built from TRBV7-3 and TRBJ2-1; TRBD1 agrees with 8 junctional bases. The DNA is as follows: TGTGCCAGCAGCTTATACGGCAGGGGGCTTTACAATGAGCAGTTCTTC. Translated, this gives CASSLYGRGLYNEQFF.